These T cell receptor beta chains were read from a single sample in a study of vaccination effects on CD4 cells after COVID-19. Profiling relied on immunoSEQ multiplex PCR, and the TCRdb table lists in-frame clones only, not all of them. The sample has fewer than 30,000 clones; 75% to 85% are singletons. Their antigens are not known. The source material was CD4+ T cells from PBMCs cultured with HCoV-NL63 spike peptides, sampled before COVID-19 vaccination. These receptors were taken from a human donor who had a prior SARS-CoV-2 infection. CDR3s include the opening cysteine and the closing phenylalanine or tryptophan. The order of the fields is clone size, J gene, V gene, D gene, CDR3 protein, CDR3 DNA. D genes are given only for firm matches. A clone size is listed for some rows: how often the clone was seen (once, few, many), or a class if it is expanded.

.	TRBJ2-2	TRBV5-6	TRBD2	CASSKLGLAGGNTGELFF	TGTGCCAGCAGCAAGTTAGGACTAGCGGGGGGGAACACCGGGGAGCTGTTTTTT
.	TRBJ2-5	TRBV9	.	CASSVAGQETQYF	TGTGCCAGCAGCGTGGCAGGACAAGAGACCCAGTACTTC
.	TRBJ1-1	TRBV18	.	CASSPSGDLYTEAFF	TGTGCCAGCTCACCATCTGGGGACCTCTACACTGAAGCTTTCTTT
once	TRBJ2-7	TRBV12-3/TRBV12-4	.	CASSPGQLYEQYF	TGTGCCAGCAGCCCTGGACAGCTCTACGAGCAGTACTTC
.	TRBJ1-2	TRBV5-6	TRBD1	CASSLGNYRGGYTF	TGTGCCAGCAGCTTGGGGAATTACAGGGGTGGCTACACCTTC
.	TRBJ2-5	TRBV24-1	.	CATSDSEGGETQYF	TGTGCCACCAGTGATTCGGAGGGGGGGGAGACCCAGTACTTC
.	TRBJ1-2	TRBV7-9	.	CASSPVGNYGYTF	TGTGCCAGCAGCCCAGTCGGAAACTATGGCTACACCTTC
.	TRBJ1-3	TRBV9	.	CASSVADSGNTIYF	TGTGCCAGCAGCGTAGCCGACTCTGGAAACACCATATATTTT
once	TRBJ1-2	TRBV30	.	CAWSVADRLYGYTF	TGTGCCTGGAGTGTTGCTGACAGACTTTATGGCTACACCTTC
.	TRBJ1-1	TRBV6-5	TRBD1	CASGQGANTEAFF	TGTGCCAGCGGACAGGGGGCGAACACTGAAGCTTTCTTT
few	TRBJ2-6	TRBV7-2	.	CASSLAGAAPGANVLTF	TGTGCCAGCAGCTTAGCAGGGGCTGCACCTGGGGCCAACGTCCTGACTTTC
.	TRBJ1-5	TRBV4-2	.	CASSRTGNNQPQHF	TGTGCCAGCAGCCGCACAGGGAACAATCAGCCCCAGCATTTT
.	TRBJ1-2	TRBV4-2	TRBD1	CASSQWTGVNYGYTF	TGTGCCAGCAGCCAATGGACAGGGGTTAACTATGGCTACACCTTC
.	TRBJ2-7	TRBV2	.	CASRESNAYYEQYF	TGTGCCAGCAGGGAGTCTAATGCTTACTACGAGCAGTACTTC
few	TRBJ1-4	TRBV7-9	TRBD1	CASSLGDRAEKLFF	TGTGCCAGCAGCTTAGGTGACAGGGCTGAAAAACTGTTTTTT
.	TRBJ1-4	TRBV7-9	.	CASSFSQGIEKLFF	TGTGCCAGCAGCTTCTCGCAGGGTATAGAAAAACTGTTTTTT
.	TRBJ2-3	TRBV3-1/TRBV3-2	.	CASSHGTDTQYF	TGTGCCAGCAGCCACGGTACAGATACGCAGTATTTT
.	TRBJ2-3	TRBV13	.	CASSLTRGTQYF	TGTGCCAGCAGCCTGACTAGAGGTACGCAGTATTTT
.	TRBJ2-1	TRBV5-4	.	CASSLWSGDNEQFF	TGTGCCAGCAGCTTGTGGTCAGGGGACAATGAGCAGTTCTTC
.	TRBJ1-6	TRBV30	TRBD1	CAWSVTGGISPLHF	TGTGCCTGGAGTGTAACAGGGGGGATCTCACCCCTCCACTTT
.	TRBJ1-3	TRBV6-1	.	CASSEVDSRSGNTIYF	TGTGCCAGCAGTGAAGTGGACAGTCGCTCTGGAAACACCATATATTTT
.	TRBJ1-4	TRBV2	TRBD1	CASSEGGWQGAFGEKLFF	TGTGCCAGCAGTGAAGGAGGGTGGCAGGGGGCTTTTGGTGAAAAACTGTTTTTT
.	TRBJ1-1	TRBV5-1	.	CASSLGEREAFF	TGCGCCAGCAGCTTGGGGGAGAGGGAAGCTTTCTTT
.	TRBJ2-5	TRBV5-1	.	CASFTPGHGQETQYF	TGCGCCAGCTTCACTCCGGGACACGGCCAAGAGACCCAGTACTTC
.	TRBJ1-1	TRBV6-5	.	CASSYSLRVGFGEAFF	TGTGCCAGCAGTTACTCGTTGAGGGTTGGTTTTGGTGAAGCTTTCTTT
.	TRBJ1-5	TRBV7-2	.	CASSLSWGQPQHF	TGTGCCAGCAGCTTGTCTTGGGGGCAGCCCCAGCATTTT
.	TRBJ1-1	TRBV5-4	.	CASSSPTGNTEAFF	TGTGCCAGCAGCTCACCGACTGGGAACACTGAAGCTTTCTTT
few	TRBJ1-4	TRBV11-3	.	CASSLPGVTNEKLFF	TGTGCCAGCAGCTTACCAGGGGTGACTAATGAAAAACTGTTTTTT
.	TRBJ2-1	TRBV19	TRBD2	CASMGLAGGNSYNEQFF	TGTGCCAGTATGGGGCTAGCGGGGGGAAACTCCTACAATGAGCAGTTCTTC
once	TRBJ2-7	TRBV4-2	.	CASSPITGTPKAREQYF	TGTGCCAGCAGCCCAATCACCGGGACACCAAAAGCGCGGGAGCAGTACTTC
few	TRBJ2-3	TRBV3-1/TRBV3-2	TRBD2	CASSRTAGADTQYF	TGTGCCAGCAGCCGTACAGCGGGAGCGGATACGCAGTATTTT
once	TRBJ2-7	TRBV6-5	.	CASRPVGELRHEQYF	TGTGCCAGCAGGCCCGTGGGGGAACTACGGCACGAGCAGTACTTC
.	TRBJ1-4	TRBV4-3	TRBD1	CASSHRGRVINEKLFF	TGCGCCAGCAGCCACAGGGGGCGGGTTATTAATGAAAAACTGTTTTTT
once	TRBJ1-6	TRBV30	.	CAWSLRSSYNSPLHF	TGTGCCTGGAGTTTACGGAGCTCCTATAATTCACCCCTCCACTTT
few	TRBJ2-7	TRBV4-3	TRBD2	CASSQDPLAGGSYEQYF	TGCGCCAGCAGCCAAGACCCCCTAGCGGGAGGATCCTACGAGCAGTACTTC
.	TRBJ2-1	TRBV18	.	CASSLRDPSYNEQFF	TGTGCCAGCTCACTCCGGGACCCCTCCTACAATGAGCAGTTCTTC
.	TRBJ1-2	TRBV18	.	CASSPYDRNYGYTF	TGTGCCAGCTCACCATATGACAGGAACTATGGCTACACCTTC
.	TRBJ1-1	TRBV30	.	CACGGRGANTEAFF	TGTGCCTGCGGGGGCCGAGGGGCGAACACTGAAGCTTTCTTT
.	TRBJ2-3	TRBV10-3	TRBD2	CAISEGGLAHADTQYF	TGTGCCATCAGTGAAGGGGGACTAGCGCATGCAGATACGCAGTATTTT
.	TRBJ2-1	TRBV7-2	TRBD2	CASSLAVGGPGQFF	TGTGCCAGCAGCTTAGCTGTGGGAGGGCCCGGGCAGTTCTTC
.	TRBJ1-5	TRBV3-1/TRBV3-2	.	CASSQAISQPQHF	TGTGCCAGCAGCCAAGCGATCAGTCAGCCCCAGCATTTT
.	TRBJ2-1	TRBV7-7	.	CASSLDTGDDEQFF	TGTGCTAGCAGCTTAGATACGGGAGATGACGAGCAGTTCTTC
.	TRBJ2-3	TRBV7-2	TRBD2	CASSLGLAGRLAQYF	TGTGCCAGCAGCTTAGGACTAGCGGGAAGACTGGCGCAGTATTTT
.	TRBJ2-5	TRBV5-1	TRBD2	CASSSTGGTQYF	TGCGCCAGCAGCTCGACGGGGGGGACCCAGTACTTC
.	TRBJ2-1	TRBV11-2	TRBD2	CASSLGGPGGNEQFF	TGTGCCAGCAGCTTAGGCGGGCCGGGGGGTAATGAGCAGTTCTTC
.	TRBJ2-1	TRBV20-1	.	CSARRSEQFF	TGCAGTGCCCGACGGTCTGAGCAGTTCTTC
.	TRBJ2-1	TRBV6-5	.	CASSPRDEQFF	TGTGCCAGCAGCCCAAGAGATGAGCAGTTCTTC
once	TRBJ2-5	TRBV5-1	.	CASSLGAGVGETQYF	TGCGCCAGCAGCTTGGGGGCAGGGGTAGGGGAGACCCAGTACTTC
few	TRBJ2-3	TRBV5-6	.	CASRGLGDTDTQYF	TGTGCCAGCAGGGGCTTGGGGGACACAGATACGCAGTATTTT
.	TRBJ1-3	TRBV28	TRBD1	CASRGTGGAGNTIYF	TGTGCCAGCAGGGGGACAGGGGGGGCTGGAAACACCATATATTTT
.	TRBJ1-2	TRBV15	.	CATTREDGYTF	TGTGCCACCACCCGAGAGGATGGCTACACCTTC
.	TRBJ1-6	TRBV5-4	.	CASSLRGAPSSSPLHF	TGTGCCAGCAGCTTGAGAGGGGCGCCTTCTAGTTCACCCCTCCACTTT
.	TRBJ1-6	TRBV12-3/TRBV12-4	.	CASCGTMDSPLHF	TGTGCCAGCTGCGGGACAATGGATTCACCCCTCCACTTT
.	TRBJ2-3	TRBV6-6	TRBD2	CASSRTSGISGDTQYF	TGTGCCAGCAGCCGGACTAGCGGGATATCGGGAGATACGCAGTATTTT
.	TRBJ1-5	TRBV6-2/TRBV6-3	TRBD1	CASSSRGQGSQPQHF	TGTGCCAGCAGTTCCCGTGGACAGGGGTCTCAGCCCCAGCATTTT